These 24 T cell receptor beta chains came from one sample sequenced in a study of blood T cell repertoires in COVID-19. The data were produced by immunoSEQ multiplex PCR, yet TCRdb's version contains in-frame clones alone and is incomplete. The table has roughly 150,000 clones, 84% seen once. The material sequenced was peripheral blood. These receptor sequences come from a woman of 80 years or more with COVID-19, enrolled during active disease.

About this clone itself: The junction shows a germline mismatch at one end, possibly a read error. This rearrangement joins TRBV3-1 (or the pseudogene TRBV3-2) to TRBJ2-7; TRBD1 matches 8 bases. This CDR3 is 13 amino acids long. Germline assignment: CDR1 LGHDT and CDR2 YNNKEL (reference sequence). The CDR3 nucleotides are TGTGCCAGCAGCCGGGACAGGTTTACTATTCAGCACTTC. This sequence encodes CASSRDRFTIQHF.

The chain employs TRBV7-8 and TRBJ1-5; tentatively, D is TRBD1 (5 bases). CDR1 is SGHVS, CDR2 FQNEAQ, per germline. This CDR3 comprises 18 residues. Between the trimmed V and J ends, which lost 4 bases and 5 bases, there was a span of 24 bases. The CDR3 protein is CASSSRVSSDLGDQPQHF. The CDR3 nucleotides read TGTGCCAGCAGCTCCAGGGTGTCTTCGGATTTAGGGGATCAGCCCCAGCATTTT.

This clone was counted between two and nine times. V usage is TRBV27 and J usage is TRBJ1-5, with 7 positions matching TRBD1. V gave up 5 bases and J gave up 5 bases; unmatched junction bases: 6. Per the germline V gene, CDR1 is MNHEY and CDR2 is SMNVEV (reference sequence). The CDR3 covers 14 residues. The CDR3 coding sequence is TGTGCCAGCAGTGGGACAGTAGCCGATCAGCCCCAGCATTTT. Its protein is CASSGTVADQPQHF.

This chain connects TRBV4-3 to TRBJ1-4; D ambiguous. Germline loops: CDR1 LGHNA, CDR2 YSLEER. CDR3 length: 16 residues. V lost 0 bases and J 5 bases, leaving 13 bases between the germline ends. CDR3 region: CASSQDRGVPNEKLFF. CDR3 nucleotide sequence: TGCGCCAGCAGCCAAGATCGCGGGGTTCCAAATGAAAAACTGTTTTTT.

The genes are TRBV30 and TRBJ2-3; 13 bases fit TRBD2. V lost 2 bases to trimming and J lost 0 bases; unmatched junction nucleotides: 5. The CDR3 has 17 amino acids. In germline, CDR1 is GTSNPN, CDR2 SVGIG (reference sequence). The CDR3 nucleotides are TGTGCCTGGAGTCGCGGACTAGCGGGGGCTAGCACAGATACGCAGTATTTT. Its translation is CAWSRGLAGASTDTQYF.

The CDR3 bases are TGTGCCAGCAGCTTCGACAGGGGCACAGATACGCAGTATTTT. Translating gives CASSFDRGTDTQYF. The chain employs TRBV7-3 and TRBJ2-3; 7 bases fit TRBD1. Germline CDR1 is SGHTA and CDR2 is FQGTGA. The V gene end was trimmed by 3 bases and the J gene end by 1 base; junction bases not matched to a gene: 1. This CDR3 is built from 14 residues.

The chain is built from TRBV10-3 and TRBJ2-6, with D hard to call. The CDR3 covers 18 residues. V lost 3 bases and J lost 0, with 15 bases in between. The V gene's germline CDR1 is ENHRY and CDR2 SYGVKD. The CDR3 DNA follows: TGTGCCATCAGTGATATGGCAGGTAGTCTCTCTGGGGCCAACGTCCTGACTTTC. This encodes CAISDMAGSLSGANVLTF.

This clone has just one count. This chain links TRBV5-1 with TRBJ1-5, with TRBD1 matching 8 bases. V shed 5 bases and J 7 bases; nucleotides not matched to a gene: 5. Per germline, CDR1 SGHRS and CDR2 YFSETQ. CDR3 size: 13 residues. The CDR3 here is CASRGQVGQPQHF. CDR3 DNA: TGCGCCAGCAGGGGACAGGTGGGCCAGCCCCAGCATTTT.

This sequence joins TRBV15 and TRBJ1-4; no clear D gene. The CDR3 has 13 residues. V was clipped by 1 base and J by 7 bases, with 7 bases between them. Germline values: CDR1 LNHNV, CDR2 YYDKDF (reference sequence). The CDR3 coding sequence is TGTGCCACCAGCAGAGCACGGGGTGAAAAACTGTTTTTT. It specifies CATSRARGEKLFF.

This rearrangement joins TRBV2 to TRBJ1-2; unclear D gene. CDR3 length: 13 amino acids. The ends were cut back, 8 bases at V and 4 bases at J, with 14 bases in the middle. CDR1 SNHLY and CDR2 FYNNEI come from the germline V gene. The DNA for the CDR3 is TGTGCCAGCCCTTCCAGGCAAGGCTATGGCTACACCTTC. Residues: CASPSRQGYGYTF.

The chain couples TRBV2 to TRBJ2-7; 12 nucleotides match TRBD2. Germline trimming cut 7 bases from V and 1 base from J; bases unmatched to any gene: 5. The CDR3 runs to 15 residues. Per germline, CDR1 SNHLY and CDR2 FYNNEI. The CDR3, as DNA: TGTGCCAGCACGGGTCTAGCGGGGGGGTCCTACGAGCAGTACTTC. As protein: CASTGLAGGSYEQYF.

The V call is TRBV6-5, the J call TRBJ2-7; a possible D gene is TRBD1 (5 bases). CDR1 and CDR2 from the germline V gene are MNHEY and SVGAGI. CDR3 length: 14 amino acids. Trimming removed 10 bases from V and 3 bases from J, with 19 bases in between. The CDR3 nucleotides read TGTGCCATCCAGGGCGCGCAGAGCTTCTACGAGCAGTACTTC. Its translation: CAIQGAQSFYEQYF.

This chain connects TRBV9 to TRBJ2-1; 10 bases are a match to TRBD2. The CDR3 loop spans 15 amino acids. CDR1 and CDR2 (germline): SGDLS, YYNGEE. V trimming: 4 bases; J trimming: 4 bases; junction bases outside the gene matches: 5. CDR3 sequence (DNA): TGTGCCAGCAGCTTAGGACTAGCGGTATACAATGAGCAGTTCTTC. The encoded protein is CASSLGLAVYNEQFF. The whole variable domain, remainder taken from reference TRBV9 and TRBJ2-1, is DSGVTQTPKHLITATGQRVTLRCSPRSGDLSVYWYQQSLDQGLQFLIQYYNGEERAKGNILERFSAQQFPDLHSELNLSSLELGDSALYFCASSLGLAVYNEQFFGPGTRLTVL.

The J gene is TRBJ1-2, the V gene TRBV10-3; the D is unclear. The V and J ends lost 5 bases and 0 bases respectively, with 10 bases between them. Germline V lookup: CDR1 ENHRY, CDR2 SYGVKD. The CDR3 runs to 14 residues. CDR3 loop: CAISNRDPNYGYTF. As DNA, the CDR3 is TGTGCCATCAGTAACAGAGACCCTAACTATGGCTACACCTTC.

The rearrangement joins TRBV29-1 to TRBJ2-7; 10 bases agree with TRBD2. Germline V lookup: CDR1 SQVTM, CDR2 ANQGSEA. V lost 2 bases to trimming and J lost 2 bases; unmatched junction nucleotides: 6. The CDR3 totals 15 residues. CDR3 protein: CSVENFGTSAYEQYF. Written as DNA, the CDR3 is TGCAGCGTTGAAAACTTCGGGACTAGCGCCTACGAGCAGTACTTC.

The chain joins TRBV4-1 to TRBJ2-7; tentatively, D is TRBD1 (6 bases). Germline values: CDR1 MGHRA, CDR2 YSYEKL. V lost 0 bases, J lost 5 bases, and 20 bases lay in between. This CDR3 is built from 17 residues. Here the CDR3 reads CASSQDSTGRNWDEQYF. The CDR3 nucleotides are TGCGCCAGCAGCCAAGATTCCACAGGGCGTAATTGGGACGAGCAGTACTTC.

The rearrangement links TRBV19 to TRBJ2-6; weak D call: TRBD2 (6 bases). V lost 6 bases, J lost 4 bases, and 16 bases lay in between. CDR1 is LNHDA, CDR2 SQIVND, per germline (reference sequence). CDR3 length: 16 residues. For the CDR3, the DNA is TGTGCCAGTAGGTACGAGGAGGGGCTCGGGGCCAACGTCCTGACTTTC. Its translation: CASRYEEGLGANVLTF.

The CDR3 bases are TGTGCCAGCAGCCAATATAAAGTAGCCACTAGCACAGATACGCAGTATTTT. Its translation: CASSQYKVATSTDTQYF. This chain links TRBV3-1 (or the pseudogene TRBV3-2) with TRBJ2-3; D call uncertain. Looked up from germline, CDR1 is LGHDT and CDR2 is YNNKEL (reference sequence). Trimming stripped 2 bases from V and 0 bases from J, with 15 bases between. The length of the CDR3 is 17 residues.

The CDR3 loop is CASTLDSLRGYTF. In DNA form, the CDR3 reads TGTGCCAGCACTCTCGACAGCCTCCGTGGCTACACCTTC. The chain links TRBV28 to TRBJ1-2; perhaps TRBD1 as D (5 bases). The V gene's germline CDR1 is MDHEN and CDR2 SYDVKM. The germline V and J ends were trimmed by 7 bases and 7 bases, with 16 bases remaining between them. The CDR3 contains 13 residues.

The gene calls are TRBV27 and TRBJ2-3; D possibly corresponds to TRBD2 (6 bases). Trimming left V 5 bases short and J 4 bases short, with 16 bases between. The CDR3 runs to 15 residues. Germline V gene data show CDR1 as MNHEY and CDR2 as SMNVEV (reference sequence). CDR3 in DNA: TGTGCCAGCAGTCCGGGACTCAACGTCCCAGATACGCAGTATTTT. The encoded protein is CASSPGLNVPDTQYF.

This chain links TRBV24-1 with TRBJ2-1; unclear D gene. V was cut by 10 bases and J by 0 bases, with 12 bases left in between. The CDR3 length is 14 residues. The germline gives CDR1 KGHDR, CDR2 SFDVKD. CDR3 coding DNA: TGTGCCACTGCTCCAGCGAGCTCCTACAATGAGCAGTTCTTC. Its translation: CATAPASSYNEQFF.

The chain uses TRBV10-3 and TRBJ2-7; D gene ambiguous. The CDR3 sequence is 10 residues long. CDR1 is ENHRY, CDR2 SYGVKD, per germline. Trimming pared 3 bases from V and 6 bases from J, leaving 3 bases between. The CDR3 DNA reads as TGTGCCATCAGTGACGGCGAGCAGTACTTC. It translates to CAISDGEQYF.

The chain joins TRBV6-2 or TRBV6-3 to TRBJ1-5; D perhaps matches TRBD1 (5 bases). CDR3 length: 17 residues. V was clipped by 6 bases and J by 2 bases, with 20 bases between them. The germline V gene encodes CDR1 MNHEY and CDR2 SVGEGT. The CDR3 coding sequence is TGTGCCAGCAGCCCTCGGACCCCAGGGTTCGGCAATCAGCCCCAGCATTTT. This translates into CASSPRTPGFGNQPQHF.

Only a few counts were recorded for this clone. The chain uses TRBV18 and TRBJ2-7; 7 bases line up with TRBD2. The CDR3 extends over 13 amino acids. Germline CDR1 and CDR2: KGHSH and LQKENI. Trimming cost V 4 bases and J 6 bases; bases outside gene matches: 6. The DNA for the CDR3 is TGTGCCAGCTCACTGTCTGCGGGGGTCGAGCAGTACTTC. It specifies CASSLSAGVEQYF.